Listed here are 14 T cell receptor beta chains from one sample, sequenced in a study of long-term antiretroviral therapy in people with HIV (dated by TCRdb to between 2020 and 2023). Sequencing of the TRB variable region was done with the immunoSEQ hsTCRB v3.0 assay at survey level resolution. TCRdb took over this immuneACCESS table, retaining in-frame rearrangements with V and J assigned. Such tables are incomplete; in checked studies, under half of the missing clones stem from an unresolved V gene, and the remainder is unexplained. In all, the sample holds 9,500 or so clones, and around 75% of those were seen once. The ten biggest clones cover 20% of the sample. The sample here was unsorted PBMCs, taken 1.8 years before starting antiretroviral therapy. The receptors originated from a man aged 40-49 years with HIV.

The chain recombines TRBV27 with TRBJ1-6; 9 bases match TRBD1. The V and J ends lost 3 bases and 7 bases, in that order; junction bases with no gene match: 4. The CDR3 contains 15 residues. Per the germline V gene, CDR1 is MNHEY and CDR2 is SMNVEV (reference sequence). The CDR3 here is CASSLTGGKNSPLHF. The DNA of the CDR3 is TGTGCCAGCAGTTTGACAGGGGGGAAAAATTCACCCCTCCACTTT.

The chain combines TRBV5-6 with TRBJ2-3; 8 bases match TRBD1. The CDR3 extends over 16 amino acids. Germline V gene sequence: CDR1 SGHDT, CDR2 YYEEEE. Trimming at V came to 2 bases and at J to 1 base, leaving 6 bases not matched to a gene. The CDR3 spells CASSLIQGVGTDTQYF. CDR3 nucleotides: TGTGCCAGCAGCTTAATACAGGGGGTCGGCACAGATACGCAGTATTTT.

The chain employs TRBV7-2 and TRBJ2-7; perhaps TRBD2 as D (5 bases). CDR3 length: 14 residues. Deletions cut 6 bases from V and 0 bases from J, with 12 bases between. Germline loops: CDR1 SGHTA, CDR2 FQGNSA. This chain's CDR3 is CASSRPGSSYEQYF. DNA for the CDR3: TGTGCCAGCAGTCGTCCTGGGAGCTCCTACGAGCAGTACTTC.

The chain is built from TRBV29-1 and TRBJ1-1, with 10 bases that match TRBD1. With V trimmed by 7 bases and J by 7 bases, 6 bases remained unmatched. In germline, CDR1 is SQVTM, CDR2 ANQGSEA. The CDR3 is 12 amino acids. The CDR3 reads CSGSRDRGEAFF. Written as DNA, the CDR3 is TGCAGCGGGAGCCGGGACAGGGGTGAAGCTTTCTTT.

This clone is classed as medium-sized. The chain is built from TRBV2 and TRBJ1-1; D not resolved. CDR1 and CDR2 from the germline V gene are SNHLY and FYNNEI. V lost 6 bases and J 2 bases, leaving 4 bases between the germline ends. The CDR3 is 11 amino acids. The CDR3 region is CASRDNTEAFF. In nucleotides, the CDR3 is TGTGCCAGCAGGGACAACACTGAAGCTTTCTTT.

The chain carries TRBV11-2 and TRBJ1-6; D gene unclear. The ends were cut back, 1 base at V and 7 bases at J, with 20 bases in the middle. Germline lookup yields CDR1 SGHAT and CDR2 FQNNGV. CDR3 length: 18 residues. CDR3 in DNA: TGTGCCAGCAGCTTAGTACCCCCGACCGACGGTGGAAATTCACCCCTCCACTTT. It specifies CASSLVPPTDGGNSPLHF.

This chain joins TRBV30 and TRBJ1-5; D gene uncertain. The ends were cut back, 3 bases at V and 0 bases at J, with 6 bases in the middle. Germline assignment: CDR1 GTSNPN and CDR2 SVGIG (reference sequence). There are 13 residues in the CDR3. CDR3 region: CAWSESSNQPQHF. Here the CDR3 DNA reads TGTGCCTGGAGCGAAAGTAGCAATCAGCCCCAGCATTTT.

V usage is TRBV6-1 and J usage is TRBJ2-7; D gene uncertain. The germline gives CDR1 MNHNS, CDR2 SASEGT. The V end was cut by 5 bases, the J end by 5 bases, with 13 bases between. The CDR3 has 13 residues. In nucleotides, the CDR3 is TGTGCCAGCAGTAATGGCCCCATGGACGAGCAGTACTTC. Protein sequence: CASSNGPMDEQYF.

This sequence joins TRBV19 and TRBJ2-3, with D unresolved. Germline-derived CDR1 and CDR2 are LNHDA and SQIVND (reference sequence). The CDR3 loop spans 13 amino acids. Trimming took 1 base from V and 9 from J, leaving 11 bases between them. The DNA of the CDR3 is TGTGCCAGTAGTATAGTCGACCTCCGGACGCAGTATTTT. This sequence encodes CASSIVDLRTQYF.

This clone showed up just once. The chain carries TRBV14 and TRBJ2-6; D possibly corresponds to TRBD2 (5 bases). V was pared by 6 bases and J by 2 bases, with 11 bases between. The CDR3 extends over 15 amino acids. The germline V gene has CDR1 SGHDN and CDR2 FVKESK. CDR3 bases: TGTGCCAGCAGGGCAGGAGGTCCTGGGGCCAACGTCCTGACTTTC. This gives the protein CASRAGGPGANVLTF.

This clone was picked up a small number of times. As DNA, the CDR3 is TGTGCCAGCTCACCCTCACTCCGGGACTCCCCGGCCTACGAGCAGTACTTC. This sequence encodes CASSPSLRDSPAYEQYF. The chain joins TRBV18 to TRBJ2-7; D is possibly TRBD2 (6 bases). Germline CDR1 and CDR2: KGHSH and LQKENI. CDR3 size: 17 residues. The V and J ends lost 3 bases and 2 bases respectively, with 20 bases between them.

The J gene is TRBJ1-1, the V gene TRBV29-1, with 10 bases aligning to TRBD1. This CDR3 is 18 amino acids long. The germline V gene has CDR1 SQVTM and CDR2 ANQGSEA. V trimming: 4 bases; J trimming: 4 bases; junction bases outside the gene matches: 18. The CDR3 loop is CSVVRGRQGARSTTEAFF. For the CDR3, the DNA is TGCAGCGTTGTGAGGGGGAGACAGGGGGCGAGGTCCACCACTGAAGCTTTCTTT.

In its sample, this clone was seen a few times. V is TRBV5-6 and J is TRBJ2-7, with 7 bases identical to TRBD1. The CDR3 extends over 15 amino acids. Germline loops: CDR1 SGHDT, CDR2 YYEEEE. V lost 0 bases to trimming and J lost 1 base; unmatched junction nucleotides: 4. The CDR3 region is CASSLGGGASYEQYF. CDR3 nucleotide sequence: TGTGCCAGCAGCTTGGGAGGGGGCGCGTCCTACGAGCAGTACTTC. Filled out from reference TRBV5-6 and TRBJ2-7, the complete variable domain reads DAGVTQSPTHLIKTRGQQVTLRCSPKSGHDTVSWYQQALGQGPQFIFQYYEEEERQRGNFPDRFSGHQFPNYSSELNVNALLLGDSALYLCASSLGGGASYEQYFGPGTRLTVT.

This clone is a singleton in its sample. V is TRBV9 and J is TRBJ1-3; D not certain. CDR1 is SGDLS and CDR2 is YYNGEE in the germline V gene. The CDR3 length is 14 residues. The germline V and J ends were trimmed by 2 bases and 0 bases, with 6 bases remaining between them. Here the CDR3 reads CASSVSSSGNTIYF. CDR3 nucleotide sequence: TGTGCCAGCAGCGTTAGTAGCTCTGGAAACACCATATATTTT.